This T cell receptor beta chain was recorded in a study of blood T cell repertoires in COVID-19. Study context: Samples representing acute and convalescent COVID-19 were sourced from the United States, Italy and Spain. T cells, B-cell-depleted T cells, or PBMCs supplied cDNA or gDNA.

Germline V gene sequence: CDR1 MNHEY, CDR2 SVGEGT. The CDR3 spans 16 residues. With 0 bases clipped from V and 0 bases from J, the junction kept 4 bases outside the gene matches. Per the authors' pipeline: It was from reference gene primer amplification that nucleated cell counts were estimated. Profiling relied on immunoSEQ multiplex PCR, and the TCRdb table lists in-frame clones only, not all of them. V and J calls and clone size are those listed in that table; D and trimming were worked out from the DNA. The data hold some 140,000 clones, with about 89% observed a single time. The sequence was obtained from a man aged 45-65 years with acute or convalescent COVID-19. The chain has TRBV6-2 or TRBV6-3 and TRBJ2-7, with 8 bases lining up with TRBD2. Material for sequencing was peripheral blood. The CDR3 loop is CASSYSSGGLSYEQYV. As DNA, the CDR3 is TGTGCCAGCAGTTACTCGAGCGGGGGCCTCTCCTACGAGCAGTACGTC.